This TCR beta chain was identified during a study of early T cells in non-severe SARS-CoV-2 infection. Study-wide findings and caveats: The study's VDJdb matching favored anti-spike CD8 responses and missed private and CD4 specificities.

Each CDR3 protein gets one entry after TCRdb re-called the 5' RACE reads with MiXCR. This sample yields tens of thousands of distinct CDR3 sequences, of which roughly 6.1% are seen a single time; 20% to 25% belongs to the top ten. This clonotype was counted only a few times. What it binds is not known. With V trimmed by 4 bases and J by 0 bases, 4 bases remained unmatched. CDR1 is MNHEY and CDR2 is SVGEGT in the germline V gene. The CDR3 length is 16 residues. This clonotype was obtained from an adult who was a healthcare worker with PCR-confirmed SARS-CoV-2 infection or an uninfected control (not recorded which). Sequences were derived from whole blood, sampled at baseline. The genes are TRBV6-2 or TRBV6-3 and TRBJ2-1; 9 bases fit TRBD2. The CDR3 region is CASSSLAGSSYNEQFF. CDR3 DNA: TGTGCCAGCAGTTCGCTAGCGGGGAGCTCCTACAATGAGCAGTTCTTC.